What follows is one T cell receptor beta chain and its context. This entry is derived from a study of blood T cell repertoires in COVID-19. The CDR3 spans 15 residues. Trimming left V 2 bases short and J 12 bases short, with 20 bases between. Germline lookup yields CDR1 MNHEY and CDR2 SMNVEV (reference sequence). Clones were sequenced by immunoSEQ multiplex PCR, and TCRdb holds only the in-frame ones, with some missing. The sample has 150,000 to 200,000 clones; under 90% are singletons. The receptor was derived from a woman over 75 with acute or convalescent COVID-19. V usage is TRBV27 and J usage is TRBJ2-1; maybe TRBD2 (5 bases). Sequencing was carried out using peripheral blood. The CDR3 spells CASSLSARPGGWQFF. In DNA, the CDR3 is TGTGCCAGCAGTTTAAGTGCAAGGCCCGGCGGGTGGCAGTTCTTC.